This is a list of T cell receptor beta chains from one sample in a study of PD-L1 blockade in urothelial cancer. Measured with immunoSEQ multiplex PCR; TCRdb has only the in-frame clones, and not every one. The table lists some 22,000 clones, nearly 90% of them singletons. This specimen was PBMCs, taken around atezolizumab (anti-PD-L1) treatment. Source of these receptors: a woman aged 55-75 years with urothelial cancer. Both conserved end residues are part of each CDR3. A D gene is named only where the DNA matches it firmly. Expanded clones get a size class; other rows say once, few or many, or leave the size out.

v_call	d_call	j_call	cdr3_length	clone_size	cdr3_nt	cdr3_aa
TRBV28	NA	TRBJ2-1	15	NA	TGTGCCAGCAGTTTAGAGCGGGCGGGGTCTAATGAGCAGTTCTTC	CASSLERAGSNEQFF
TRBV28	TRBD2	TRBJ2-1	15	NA	TGTGCCAGCAGTTCCCCGACTAGCGGGAGCCATGAGCAGTTCTTC	CASSSPTSGSHEQFF
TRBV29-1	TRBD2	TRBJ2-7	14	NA	TGCAGCGTCAAACGCGGGAGTGGTCCCTACGAGCAGTACTTC	CSVKRGSGPYEQYF
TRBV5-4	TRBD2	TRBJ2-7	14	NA	TGTGCCAGCAGCCCCACTAGCGACTCCTACGAGCAGTACTTC	CASSPTSDSYEQYF
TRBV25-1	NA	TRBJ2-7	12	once	TGTGCCAGCAGGGGCCCATCCTACGAGCAGTACTTC	CASRGPSYEQYF
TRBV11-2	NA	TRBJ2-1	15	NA	TGTGCCAGCAGGGATTGGGGCTCCCGACTCAATGAGCAGTTCTTC	CASRDWGSRLNEQFF
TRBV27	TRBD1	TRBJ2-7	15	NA	TGTGCCAGCAGCCCTGGGGGACAGCCTTTCTACGAGCAGTACTTC	CASSPGGQPFYEQYF
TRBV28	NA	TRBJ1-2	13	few	TGTGCCAGCAGTCCCATCGACAATGATGGCTACACCTTC	CASSPIDNDGYTF
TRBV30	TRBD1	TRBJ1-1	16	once	TGTGCCTGGAGTGTCTCTACAGGGGCGTATGGCACTGAAGCTTTCTTT	CAWSVSTGAYGTEAFF
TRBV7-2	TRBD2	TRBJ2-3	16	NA	TGTGCCAGCAGCCCCCGGACTAGCGGGAGTTTGGATACGCAGTATTTT	CASSPRTSGSLDTQYF
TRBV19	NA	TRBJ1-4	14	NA	TGTGCCAGTAGTTACGGGGGACCTAATGAAAAACTGTTTTTT	CASSYGGPNEKLFF
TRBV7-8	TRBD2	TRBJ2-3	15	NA	TGTGCCAGCAGCTTAGTGGGTAGCGGGTGGGATACGCAGTATTTT	CASSLVGSGWDTQYF
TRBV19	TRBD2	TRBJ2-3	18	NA	TGTGCCAGTAGTATGTGGGGGGTACTAGCGGGGTCAACAGATACGCAGTATTTT	CASSMWGVLAGSTDTQYF
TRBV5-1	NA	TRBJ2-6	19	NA	TGCGCCAGCAGCTTGGGGTTAGGACAGAAGTTATCTGGGGCCAACGTCCTGACTTTC	CASSLGLGQKLSGANVLTF
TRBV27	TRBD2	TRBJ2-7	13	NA	TGTGCCAGCAGAGTGACTAGCGGATACGAGCAGTACTTC	CASRVTSGYEQYF
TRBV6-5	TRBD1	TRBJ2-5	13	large	TGTGCCAGCAGAGGGACAGGGGAAGAGACCCAGTACTTC	CASRGTGEETQYF
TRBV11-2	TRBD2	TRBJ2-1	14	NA	TGTGCCAGCAGCCACCCCGGGACTAAGCTTGAGCAGTTCTTC	CASSHPGTKLEQFF
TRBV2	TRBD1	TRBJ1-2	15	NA	TGTGCCAGCAGTGAGGGGGGCGGGACAGTCTATGGCTACACCTTC	CASSEGGGTVYGYTF
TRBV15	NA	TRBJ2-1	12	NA	TGTGCCACCAGCAGGGACAACCGGGAGCAGTTCTTC	CATSRDNREQFF
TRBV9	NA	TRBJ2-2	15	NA	TGTGCCAGCAGCCCCCTAGGGGGGAACACCGGGGAGCTGTTTTTT	CASSPLGGNTGELFF
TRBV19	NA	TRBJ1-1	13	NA	TGTGCCAGTAGTGCCCCGCCCGGGGATGAAGCTTTCTTT	CASSAPPGDEAFF
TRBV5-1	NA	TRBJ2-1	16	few	TGCGCCAGCAGCTTTATTGCGGGAAGCTCCTACAATGAGCAGTTCTTC	CASSFIAGSSYNEQFF
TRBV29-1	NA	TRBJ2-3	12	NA	TGCAGCGTTTCCTCAGGGTCCGATACGCAGTATTTT	CSVSSGSDTQYF
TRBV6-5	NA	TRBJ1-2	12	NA	TGTGCCAGCAGGGAGGGGTCGGGTGGCTACACCTTC	CASREGSGGYTF
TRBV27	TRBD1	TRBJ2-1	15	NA	TGTGCCAGCAGTGAACGGGACAGGGGAGGGAATGAGCAGTTCTTC	CASSERDRGGNEQFF
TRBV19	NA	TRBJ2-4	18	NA	TGTGCCAGTAGTATTTACGGGGGAGCGGAGGCTGCCAAAAACATTCAGTACTTC	CASSIYGGAEAAKNIQYF
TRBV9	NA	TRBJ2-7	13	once	TGTGCCAGCAGCGTCTACGACTCCTACGAGCAGTACTTC	CASSVYDSYEQYF
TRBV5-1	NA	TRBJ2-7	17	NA	TGCGCCAGCAGCTTGGGGGACCCGGGATCGGGAGCCTACGAGCAGTACTTC	CASSLGDPGSGAYEQYF
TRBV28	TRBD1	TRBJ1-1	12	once	TGTGCCAGCAGTTTAGGGCAGGGGGCCAGTTTCTTT	CASSLGQGASFF
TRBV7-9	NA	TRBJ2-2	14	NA	TGTGCCAGCACCTATTCCAGGGACACCGGGGAGCTGTTTTTT	CASTYSRDTGELFF
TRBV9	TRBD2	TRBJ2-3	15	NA	TGTGCCAGCAGCGTGGGACTAGCGGGAACAGATACGCAGTATTTT	CASSVGLAGTDTQYF
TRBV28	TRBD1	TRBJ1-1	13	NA	TGTGCCAGCAGTTTAGACAGGGGTCACGAAGCTTTCTTT	CASSLDRGHEAFF
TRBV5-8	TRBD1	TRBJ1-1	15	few	TGTGCCAGCAGCCCAGATACAGGGGGCGTCACTGAAGCTTTCTTT	CASSPDTGGVTEAFF
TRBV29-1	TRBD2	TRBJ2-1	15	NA	TGCAGCGTTGGTTGGGCTAGCGGGCTCTACAATGAGCAGTTCTTC	CSVGWASGLYNEQFF